Listed below are T cell receptor beta chains from one sample, sequenced in a study of blood T cells in healthy people across ages. TCRdb redid the calling of the 5' RACE reads with MiXCR, one entry per CDR3 protein. The sample holds approximately 800,000 distinct CDR3 sequences, approximately 55% seen once. Material for sequencing was blood. The receptors were gathered from a man aged 80 or over in good health. CDR3s leave out the opening cysteine and the closing phenylalanine or tryptophan. Some rows mark clone size as missing; the rest say once, few, many or name a class of expanded clone.

V: TRBV5-1
size: few
CDR3: ASSIPATEAF

V: TRBV25-1
size: -
CDR3: VSSGGTPNSPLH

V: TRBV7-2
size: few
CDR3: ASSRREQGAKLF

V: TRBV2
size: -
CDR3: ASSAPSKNIQY

V: TRBV7-2
size: few
CDR3: ASSLVPIEQF

V: TRBV20-1
size: few
CDR3: SALYNRDYQETQY

V: TRBV6-2/TRBV6-3
size: once
CDR3: ASSRSYRELF

V: TRBV3-1
size: few
CDR3: ASRLTGGGEQY

V: TRBV7-9
size: -
CDR3: ASYTGTNHRYAY

V: TRBV12-3/TRBV12-4
size: few
CDR3: ASTKREAYNEQF

V: TRBV7-3
size: -
CDR3: ASSLRQASPLTASYNEQF

V: TRBV7-3
size: many
CDR3: ASSLSGQGGYGYT

V: TRBV4-1
size: -
CDR3: ASSQGLAGGLRHRYAY

V: TRBV20-1
size: many
CDR3: SARDPRKGTEAF

V: TRBV7-2
size: many
CDR3: ASSFSQNNEQF

V: TRBV27
size: once
CDR3: ASSPTSGSGWVNEQF

V: TRBV2
size: -
CDR3: ASSEMMGHRGRFPYEQY

V: TRBV7-9
size: -
CDR3: ASSLWSSEKLF

V: TRBV11-2
size: few
CDR3: ASSSMREAGRYAY

V: TRBV19
size: -
CDR3: ASSPEALGYNEQF

V: TRBV27
size: -
CDR3: ATLARAGRLAGGTDTQY

V: TRBV11-2
size: -
CDR3: ASSLDRQGEQF

V: TRBV24-1
size: -
CDR3: ATSEGGRATYNEQF

V: TRBV9
size: -
CDR3: ASSVGKALNQNIQY

V: TRBV11-1
size: -
CDR3: ASSVVRRPPPH

V: TRBV6-6
size: -
CDR3: ASSYSAGGTGYEQY

V: TRBV9
size: once
CDR3: ASSVESQREHHYFSYNEQF

V: TRBV20-1
size: -
CDR3: TPYPQETQY

V: TRBV29-1
size: -
CDR3: SVEATHAATEAF

V: TRBV6-6
size: -
CDR3: ASSYSGLAGVPGTQY

V: TRBV12-3/TRBV12-4
size: -
CDR3: ASSFTGIAF

V: TRBV3-1
size: -
CDR3: ASSETEVREQF

V: TRBV20-1
size: few
CDR3: SAAGTGIGEQY

V: TRBV20-1
size: -
CDR3: SAQFPDTQY

V: TRBV4-1
size: few
CDR3: ASSQAEELRGWNEQY

V: TRBV29-1
size: -
CDR3: SVAPGGHEQC

V: TRBV25-1
size: -
CDR3: ASSESGGGVVKNIQY